These 24 T cell receptor beta chains were sequenced from one sample in a study of blood T cells in healthy people across ages. Sample-barcoded 5' priming and a J-beta primer mix drove a second PCR of 7 to 11 cycles. TCRdb passed the 5' RACE reads through MiXCR, listing each CDR3 protein once. The table lists approximately 1.5 million distinct CDR3 sequences, around 35% of them singletons. Sequenced input: blood. These TCRs come from a woman aged 25-40 years in good health.

J is TRBJ2-7 and V is TRBV4-1, with D perhaps given as TRBD1 or TRBD2 (7 bases each). Trimming removed 1 base at V and 5 bases at J, with 18 bases between. The CDR3 consists of 16 residues. Looked up from germline, CDR1 is MGHRA and CDR2 is YSYEKL. The CDR3 DNA sequence: TGCGCCAGCAGCCAAGGCTCGGGGAGGGGGCGGGACGAGCAGTACTTC. Its protein is CASSQGSGRGRDEQYF.

The gene calls are TRBV18 and TRBJ2-2; D gene uncertain. The germline V gene encodes CDR1 KGHSH and CDR2 LQKENI. This CDR3 region has 15 residues. Trimming took 0 bases from V and 6 from J, leaving 11 bases between them. The CDR3 DNA is TGTGCCAGCTCACCACCAACCGTTTCCGCCGGGGAGCTGTTTTTT. This sequence encodes CASSPPTVSAGELFF.

V and J are TRBV6-2 or TRBV6-3 and TRBJ2-5; D perhaps matches TRBD2 (5 bases). Germline V gene lookup returns CDR1 MNHEY and CDR2 SVGEGT. The CDR3 loop spans 14 amino acids. The ends were cut back, 4 bases at V and 0 bases at J, with 9 bases in the middle. CDR3 DNA sequence: TGTGCCAGCAGTTTGGTAGCGCACCAAGAGACCCAGTACTTC. Amino acids: CASSLVAHQETQYF.

This clonotype was recorded a few times. The chain links TRBV6-5 to TRBJ2-3; D possibly uses TRBD1 or TRBD2 (6 bases each). There are 14 residues in the CDR3. Germline CDR1 is MNHEY and CDR2 is SVGAGI. The V gene lost 0 bases and the J gene lost 7 bases, with 11 bases spanning the gap. This CDR3 is CASSYSGGRNTQYF. CDR3 nucleotide sequence: TGTGCCAGCAGTTACTCGGGGGGCCGGAATACGCAGTATTTT.

As to this clonotype: A junction boundary mismatches the germline segment, possibly from a read error. V usage is TRBV19 and J usage is TRBJ2-7; TRBD1 is a possible D gene (6 bases). The germline gives CDR1 LNHDA, CDR2 SQIVND (reference sequence). The CDR3 spans 14 residues. The CDR3 loop reads CASSAGTLAYEQYF. The CDR3 DNA reads TGCGCCAGTAGTGCCGGGACACTCGCCTACGAGCAGTACTTC.

On this clonotype: A junction end diverges from the germline sequence, so it may reflect a read error. This rearrangement joins TRBV11-1 to TRBJ2-1; D is ambiguous. Germline-derived CDR1 and CDR2 are SGHAT and FQDESV (reference sequence). The CDR3 has 15 residues. The CDR3 loop is CASNLARSSYNEQFF. CDR3 coding DNA: TGTGCCAGCAACTTAGCCAGAAGCTCCTACAATGAGCAGTTCTTC. The complete variable domain, with remaining parts taken from reference TRBV11-1 and TRBJ2-1, reads EAEVAQSPRYKITEKSQAVAFWCDPISGHATLYWYRQILGQGPELLVQFQDESVVDDSQLPKDRFSAERLKGVDSTLKIQPAELGDSAMYLCASNLARSSYNEQFFGPGTRLTVL.

The chain joins TRBV27 to TRBJ1-1, with D unresolved. Germline assignment: CDR1 MNHEY and CDR2 SMNVEV (reference sequence). The CDR3 is 15 amino acids. Trimming took off 1 base at V and 0 bases at J, with 9 bases between the two ends. The CDR3: CASSLLGGVNTEAFF. As DNA, the CDR3 is TGTGCCAGCAGTTTATTAGGTGGTGTGAACACTGAAGCTTTCTTT.

This clonotype was seen at least ten times. This chain uses TRBV29-1 with TRBJ1-1; the D is unclear. V shed 3 bases and J shed 5 bases, with 7 bases lying between them. Germline V gives CDR1 SQVTM, CDR2 ANQGSEA. CDR3 length equals 11 residues. The CDR3: CSVDRETEAFF. The DNA for the CDR3 is TGCAGCGTTGATAGGGAGACTGAAGCTTTCTTT.

This clonotype has just a few counts. The rearrangement uses TRBV28 and TRBJ2-7; 14 nucleotides agree with TRBD2. Germline V gene lookup returns CDR1 MDHEN and CDR2 SYDVKM. This CDR3 comprises 18 residues. With V trimmed by 4 bases and J by 5 bases, 13 bases remained unmatched. As DNA, the CDR3 is TGTGCCAGCAGTTGGGCCCCCGGGACTAGCGGGAGTTTCGACGAGCAGTACTTC. Translating it yields CASSWAPGTSGSFDEQYF. Together with reference TRBV28 and TRBJ2-7, the CDR3 gives the full variable domain: DVKVTQSSRYLVKRTGEKVFLECVQDMDHENMFWYRQDPGLGLRLIYFSYDVKMKEKGDIPEGYSVSREKKERFSLILESASTNQTSMYLCASSWAPGTSGSFDEQYFGPGTRLTVT.

The CDR3 reads CAWSTGGQDGYTF. As DNA, the CDR3 is TGTGCCTGGAGTACAGGGGGTCAGGATGGCTACACCTTC. V gene TRBV30 combines with J gene TRBJ1-2; 8 nucleotides match TRBD1. CDR3 length: 13 residues. Trimming at V came to 2 bases and at J to 6 bases, leaving 5 bases not matched to a gene. Germline V CDR1 and CDR2: GTSNPN, SVGIG (reference sequence).

This clonotype was observed a handful of times. The CDR3 nucleotides read TGTGCCAGCAGTTTTATAGCGGCGAGCTACAATGAGCAGTTCTTC. Protein: CASSFIAASYNEQFF. The rearrangement joins TRBV27 to TRBJ2-1; the D gene is possibly TRBD2 (6 bases). CDR1 and CDR2 from the germline V gene are MNHEY and SMNVEV (reference sequence). V dropped 3 bases and J dropped 3 bases, with 12 bases sitting between them. There are 15 residues in the CDR3.

On this clonotype: A single base separates this from a much larger clone, so it may be a read error. The genes are TRBV10-3 and TRBJ2-7; D possibly corresponds to TRBD2 (6 bases). Trimming stripped 0 bases from V and 3 bases from J, with 18 bases between. CDR1 and CDR2 (germline): ENHRY, SYGVKD. The CDR3 covers 17 residues. The CDR3 coding sequence is TGTGCCATCAGTGAGTCAATTTGGGCTACCGGGAGCTACGAGCAGTACTTC. The encoded protein is CAISESIWATGSYEQYF.

This clonotype was seen just once. Relative to the germline gene, one junction end is altered; a read error may explain this. This chain joins TRBV7-9 and TRBJ2-5; TRBD2 is a possible D gene (5 bases). Germline values: CDR1 SEHNR, CDR2 FQNEAQ (reference sequence). The CDR3 covers 14 residues. The CDR3 loop is CVSSPSRDQETQYF. In DNA form, the CDR3 reads TGTGTCAGCAGCCCCTCACGGGATCAAGAGACCCAGTACTTC.

This clonotype was counted a few times. The V gene is TRBV9, the J gene TRBJ2-1; perhaps TRBD2 as D (5 bases). Germline loops: CDR1 SGDLS, CDR2 YYNGEE. Between the trimmed V and J ends, which lost 3 bases and 7 bases, there was a span of 14 bases. The CDR3 runs 14 residues. This CDR3 reads CASSDRDVQNEQFF. In DNA form, the CDR3 reads TGTGCCAGCAGCGACCGGGATGTACAAAATGAGCAGTTCTTC. The entire variable domain, with the rest obtained from reference TRBV9 and TRBJ2-1, is as follows: DSGVTQTPKHLITATGQRVTLRCSPRSGDLSVYWYQQSLDQGLQFLIQYYNGEERAKGNILERFSAQQFPDLHSELNLSSLELGDSALYFCASSDRDVQNEQFFGPGTRLTVL.

In its sample, this clonotype was seen once. This sequence joins TRBV27 and TRBJ2-7; tentative D call: TRBD2 (6 bases). Germline loops: CDR1 MNHEY, CDR2 SMNVEV (reference sequence). The CDR3 extends over 15 amino acids. The V end lost 4 bases, the J end lost 7 bases, and 20 bases lay between the germline ends. CDR3 in DNA: TGTGCCAGCAGTTCGGGGGACGGACTTTGGGGGGAGCAGTACTTC. Protein product: CASSSGDGLWGEQYF.

The chain combines TRBV20-1 with TRBJ1-2; D gene uncertain. Between the trimmed V and J ends, which lost 5 bases and 4 bases, there was a span of 17 bases. The V gene's germline CDR1 is DFQATT and CDR2 SNEGSKA (reference sequence). The CDR3 sequence is 14 residues long. In DNA, the CDR3 is TGCAGTGCTCCCTCATCCGGGCCCAGCTATGGCTACACCTTC. It yields the protein CSAPSSGPSYGYTF.

This clonotype came up a few times. This sequence joins TRBV5-1 and TRBJ2-1; TRBD2 matches 8 bases. This CDR3 region has 15 residues. Unmatched junction bases numbered 6, after V lost 1 base and J lost 6 bases. Germline values: CDR1 SGHRS, CDR2 YFSETQ. In DNA form, the CDR3 reads TGCGCCAGCAGCTTGTTGACTAGCGCTAGCAATGAGCAGTTCTTC. Protein: CASSLLTSASNEQFF.

This clonotype came up many times. V gene TRBV7-2 combines with J gene TRBJ2-1, with TRBD2 identical over 11 bases. In germline, CDR1 is SGHTA, CDR2 FQGNSA. This CDR3 contains 14 residues. The junction had 4 bases not matched to a gene; V was cut back by 6 bases and J by 6 bases. CDR3 amino acids: CASRYGTSGNEQFF. CDR3 in DNA: TGTGCCAGCAGATACGGGACTAGCGGCAATGAGCAGTTCTTC.

The rearrangement uses TRBV27 and TRBJ1-1; D is uncertain. The germline V gene encodes CDR1 MNHEY and CDR2 SMNVEV (reference sequence). Trimming took 0 bases from V and 9 from J, leaving 17 bases between them. The CDR3 sequence is 15 residues long. In DNA form, the CDR3 reads TGTGCCAGCAGTTTATCCCTTAGCCCCGGACGGCAAGCTTTCTTT. It translates to CASSLSLSPGRQAFF.

This chain uses TRBV12-5 with TRBJ1-2; 7 bases agree with TRBD1. CDR1 and CDR2 (germline): LGHNT, FRNRAP. The CDR3 spans 13 residues. With V trimmed by 6 bases and J by 8 bases, 9 bases remained unmatched. The CDR3 nucleotides read TGTGCTAGTGGACTATGGGACAGAGGAGGCTACACCTTC. Amino acid sequence: CASGLWDRGGYTF.

The chain recombines TRBV7-8 with TRBJ2-3, with 11 bases identical to TRBD2. CDR3 length equals 16 residues. CDR1 and CDR2 from the germline V gene are SGHVS and FQNEAQ. V was clipped by 5 bases and J by 5 bases; unmatched bases: 9. The CDR3 DNA reads as TGTGCCAGCAGCCCCCAGGTAGCGGGGGGGCAAGATACGCAGTATTTT. Translation gives CASSPQVAGGQDTQYF.

Concerning this clonotype itself: The germline gene is not matched at one end of the junction; a read error may be the cause. The rearrangement links TRBV4-1 to TRBJ2-5, with TRBD1 as a possible D gene (6 bases). The CDR3 runs 18 residues. The germline V gene has CDR1 MGHRA and CDR2 YSYEKL. The CDR3 DNA reads TGCGCCAGCGGCCAACCAAATTCCGGGACACGGACCCAAGAGACCCAGTACTTC. Amino acid sequence: CASGQPNSGTRTQETQYF.

J is TRBJ2-7 and V is TRBV4-2; 9 bases align to TRBD1. The trim removed 2 bases at V and 5 bases at J, leaving 10 bases unmatched. Germline CDR1 is LGHNA and CDR2 is YNFKEQ. The CDR3 length is 16 residues. The CDR3 protein is CASSQSLDRGSHEQYF. CDR3 nucleotides: TGTGCCAGCAGCCAATCATTAGACAGGGGGTCGCACGAGCAGTACTTC.

V gene TRBV27 combines with J gene TRBJ2-1, with 8 positions matching TRBD1. V trimming: 6 bases; J trimming: 1 base; junction bases outside the gene matches: 5. This CDR3 spans 15 amino acids. Germline V CDR1 and CDR2: MNHEY, SMNVEV (reference sequence). The CDR3 loop reads CASRPGTGSYNEQFF. Written as DNA, the CDR3 is TGTGCCAGCAGGCCCGGGACAGGATCCTACAATGAGCAGTTCTTC.